Following are 21 T cell receptor beta chains from one sample sequenced in a study of blood T cell repertoires in COVID-19. Generated by immunoSEQ multiplex PCR, the TCRdb table keeps only in-frame clones and is missing some. This table holds about 410,000 clones, 70% to 90% found once. The sequencing input was peripheral blood. The receptor source for this set is a woman in her twenties or thirties with active or convalescent COVID-19.

The chain couples TRBV18 to TRBJ2-3; D is unclear. The germline V gene has CDR1 KGHSH and CDR2 LQKENI. The CDR3 is 14 amino acids. Trimming took 3 bases from V and 0 from J, leaving 7 bases between them. The CDR3 region is CASSPTSSTDTQYF. The CDR3 nucleotides are TGTGCCAGCTCACCTACTTCTAGCACAGATACGCAGTATTTT.

The chain couples TRBV5-1 to TRBJ1-6, with TRBD1 matching over 8 bases. V dropped 6 bases and J dropped 10; count of bases not matched to a gene: 9. CDR1 and CDR2 from the germline V gene are SGHRS and YFSETQ. This CDR3 region has 14 residues. DNA for the CDR3: TGCGCCAGCAAAAACGGACAGGGTGAATCACCCCTCCACTTT. Amino acid sequence: CASKNGQGESPLHF. Supplemented by reference TRBV5-1 and TRBJ1-6, the full variable domain reads KAGVTQTPRYLIKTRGQQVTLSCSPISGHRSVSWYQQTPGQGLQFLFEYFSETQRNKGNFPGRFSGRQFSNSRSEMNVSTLELGDSALYLCASKNGQGESPLHFGNGTRLTVT.

This clone occurred a few times. The rearrangement uses TRBV11-2 and TRBJ1-1; TRBD1 might be the D (6 bases). The CDR3 has 20 residues. The ends were cut back, 0 bases at V and 1 base at J, with 24 bases in the middle. Germline CDR1 and CDR2: SGHAT and FQNNGV. CDR3 protein: CASSLDFARQAEGTNTEAFF. In DNA, the CDR3 is TGTGCCAGCAGCTTAGATTTCGCCCGACAGGCCGAGGGAACGAACACTGAAGCTTTCTTT.

This chain links TRBV27 with TRBJ2-7; TRBD2 aligns across 7 bases. Germline assignment: CDR1 MNHEY and CDR2 SMNVEV (reference sequence). The CDR3 is made up of 16 amino acids. V trimming: 0 bases; J trimming: 4 bases; junction bases outside the gene matches: 9. The CDR3 sequence: CASSLSGLAAPYEQYF. Written as DNA, the CDR3 is TGTGCCAGCAGTTTATCAGGCCTAGCGGCTCCTTACGAGCAGTACTTC.

The chain couples TRBV7-8 to TRBJ2-1; 8 bases are a match to TRBD2. The CDR3 is 16 residues long. Germline V lookup: CDR1 SGHVS, CDR2 FQNEAQ. Unmatched junction bases numbered 12, after V lost 5 bases and J lost 6 bases. The chain's CDR3 is CASSPSSAGGSNEQFF. CDR3 DNA sequence: TGTGCCAGCAGCCCCTCTTCTGCGGGGGGCTCCAATGAGCAGTTCTTC. The full variable domain, its missing parts supplied by reference TRBV7-8 and TRBJ2-1, is GAGVSQSPRYKVAKRGQDVALRCDPISGHVSLFWYQQALGQGPEFLTYFQNEAQLDKSGLPSDRFFAERPEGSVSTLKIQRTQQEDSAVYLCASSPSSAGGSNEQFFGPGTRLTVL.

This chain joins TRBV12-3 or TRBV12-4 and TRBJ2-7; 11 nucleotides line up with TRBD1. V gave up 6 bases and J gave up 3 bases; unmatched junction bases: 1. The CDR3 spans 13 residues. The CDR3 DNA follows: TGTGCCAGCAGGGGGACAGGGGGCTACGAGCAGTACTTC. Amino acid sequence: CASRGTGGYEQYF.

The gene calls are TRBV6-5 and TRBJ1-3; tentatively, D is TRBD1 (6 bases). With 6 bases removed from V and 0 bases from J, the gap between germline ends came to 12 bases. CDR1 and CDR2 from the germline V gene are MNHEY and SVGAGI. The CDR3 runs 15 residues. CDR3 sequence: CASRQQGYSGNTIYF. The DNA of the CDR3 is TGTGCCAGCAGACAACAGGGTTACTCTGGAAACACCATATATTTT.

For this clone: Within the sample, other DNA sequences also encode this same CDR3. V is TRBV27 and J is TRBJ1-2; D call uncertain. The V end was cut by 2 bases, the J end by 2 bases, with 6 bases between. In germline, CDR1 is MNHEY, CDR2 SMNVEV (reference sequence). The CDR3 covers 13 residues. CDR3 region: CASSLRQNYGYTF. The CDR3 bases are TGTGCCAGCAGTTTAAGACAAAACTATGGCTACACCTTC.

This clone occurred a few times. This sequence joins TRBV4-1 and TRBJ1-5; 10 bases are a match to TRBD1. The CDR3 extends over 16 amino acids. The ends lost 2 bases at V and 5 bases at J; junction bases unmatched: 6. The germline V gene has CDR1 MGHRA and CDR2 YSYEKL. The CDR3, as DNA: TGCGCCAGCAGCCAACCCGGGACAGGGGACTATCAGCCCCAGCATTTT. Residues: CASSQPGTGDYQPQHF.

This clone was observed a single time. The gene calls are TRBV6-1 and TRBJ2-5; maybe TRBD2 (5 bases). In germline, CDR1 is MNHNS, CDR2 SASEGT. The V end lost 2 bases, the J end lost 7 bases, and 14 bases lay between the germline ends. The CDR3 covers 14 residues. The chain's CDR3 is CASSEWVTEGTQYF. The CDR3 bases are TGTGCCAGCAGTGAATGGGTAACTGAGGGGACCCAGTACTTC.

The rearrangement links TRBV5-1 to TRBJ1-2; D not resolved. V lost 4 bases and J lost 10, with 14 bases in between. This CDR3 comprises 12 residues. Germline values: CDR1 SGHRS, CDR2 YFSETQ. The CDR3 sequence: CASSEGSFDYTF. DNA of the CDR3: TGCGCCAGCAGCGAGGGATCGTTCGACTACACCTTC. Full variable domain (rest looked up from reference TRBV5-1 and TRBJ1-2): KAGVTQTPRYLIKTRGQQVTLSCSPISGHRSVSWYQQTPGQGLQFLFEYFSETQRNKGNFPGRFSGRQFSNSRSEMNVSTLELGDSALYLCASSEGSFDYTFGSGTRLTVV.

The V and J genes are TRBV5-4 and TRBJ2-5, with a tentative D call TRBD1 (6 bases). This CDR3 contains 14 residues. The V and J ends lost 6 bases and 5 bases respectively, with 17 bases between them. The V gene's germline CDR1 is SGHNT and CDR2 YYREEE (reference sequence). Here the CDR3 reads CASIEAGVGETQYF. CDR3 nucleotide sequence: TGTGCCAGCATAGAAGCAGGGGTTGGGGAGACCCAGTACTTC.

The chain employs TRBV6-5 and TRBJ2-2, with TRBD1 matching over 9 bases. Looked up from germline, CDR1 is MNHEY and CDR2 is SVGAGI. V was pared by 5 bases and J by 5 bases, with 6 bases of the junction left unmatched. The CDR3 runs 15 residues. The chain's CDR3 is CASSTPGTGTGELFF. CDR3 DNA: TGTGCCAGCAGTACCCCCGGGACAGGGACCGGGGAGCTGTTTTTT.

V gene TRBV6-5 combines with J gene TRBJ1-1; possible D gene TRBD1, 5 bases. This CDR3 has 15 residues. CDR1 and CDR2 from the germline V gene are MNHEY and SVGAGI. Trimming removed 2 bases at V and 4 bases at J, with 14 bases between. Here the CDR3 reads CASSYEPGSATEAFF. CDR3 sequence (DNA): TGTGCCAGCAGTTACGAACCAGGGTCGGCCACTGAAGCTTTCTTT.

This CDR3 is CASSYGGTGGFETQYF. The CDR3 DNA reads TGTGCCAGCAGTTACGGGGGGACAGGGGGCTTCGAGACCCAGTACTTC. This sequence joins TRBV6-6 and TRBJ2-5, with TRBD1 matching over 12 bases. There are 16 residues in the CDR3. The V gene's germline CDR1 is MNHNY and CDR2 SVGAGI (reference sequence). V lost 2 bases, J lost 5 bases, and 6 bases stayed unmatched.

V usage is TRBV11-3 and J usage is TRBJ2-3, with 7 positions matching TRBD2. Germline CDR1 SGHNT, CDR2 YENEEA. The CDR3 length is 14 residues. Germline trimming cut 6 bases from V and 6 bases from J; bases unmatched to any gene: 9. The CDR3: CASSSGLGADTQYF. In DNA, the CDR3 is TGTGCCAGCAGTTCCGGACTAGGCGCGGATACGCAGTATTTT.

V gene TRBV19 combines with J gene TRBJ1-5; 7 nucleotides align to TRBD1. This CDR3 has 14 residues. J gave up 5 bases and V 3 bases, and 4 bases lay outside the gene matches. CDR1 and CDR2 (germline): LNHDA, SQIVND (reference sequence). In DNA form, the CDR3 reads TGTGCCAGTAGTATCATAACAGGGGATCAGCCCCAGCATTTT. It specifies CASSIITGDQPQHF.

The V call is TRBV30, the J call TRBJ1-3; D not certain. The CDR3 totals 12 residues. Germline CDR1 is GTSNPN and CDR2 is SVGIG (reference sequence). Trimming stripped 8 bases from V and 7 bases from J, with 15 bases between. The chain's CDR3 is CAGSGEANTIYF. In DNA, the CDR3 is TGTGCCGGATCGGGAGAGGCGAACACCATATATTTT.

This chain uses TRBV16 with TRBJ1-5; a weak D match, TRBD1 (6 bases). The CDR3 sequence is 15 residues long. Per germline, CDR1 KGHSY and CDR2 FQNENV. Trimming cost V 4 bases and J 4 bases, with 14 bases left between them. The CDR3, as DNA: TGTGCCAGCAGCCTGCTACAGGGTTTTAATCAGCCCCAGCATTTT. It encodes CASSLLQGFNQPQHF.

The genes are TRBV5-1 and TRBJ2-7; 9 nucleotides line up with TRBD1. This CDR3 is built from 13 residues. The germline V gene encodes CDR1 SGHRS and CDR2 YFSETQ. With 8 bases clipped from V and 4 bases from J, the junction kept 7 bases outside the gene matches. The CDR3, as DNA: TGCGCCAGTGGGACAGGGCAAAGGTACGAGCAGTACTTC. The encoded protein is CASGTGQRYEQYF.

This clone was seen once. V usage is TRBV14 and J usage is TRBJ2-3, with 7 bases that match TRBD1. The germline CDR1 and CDR2 sequences are SGHDN and FVKESK. The CDR3 extends over 15 amino acids. V lost 3 bases to trimming and J lost 1 base; unmatched junction nucleotides: 4. The CDR3 DNA sequence: TGTGCCAGCAGCCACTATGGACAGGGCACAGATACGCAGTATTTT. Protein: CASSHYGQGTDTQYF. Filled out from reference TRBV14 and TRBJ2-3, the complete variable domain reads EAGVTQFPSHSVIEKGQTVTLRCDPISGHDNLYWYRRVMGKEIKFLLHFVKESKQDESGMPNNRFLAERTGGTYSTLKVQPAELEDSGVYFCASSHYGQGTDTQYFGPGTRLTVL.